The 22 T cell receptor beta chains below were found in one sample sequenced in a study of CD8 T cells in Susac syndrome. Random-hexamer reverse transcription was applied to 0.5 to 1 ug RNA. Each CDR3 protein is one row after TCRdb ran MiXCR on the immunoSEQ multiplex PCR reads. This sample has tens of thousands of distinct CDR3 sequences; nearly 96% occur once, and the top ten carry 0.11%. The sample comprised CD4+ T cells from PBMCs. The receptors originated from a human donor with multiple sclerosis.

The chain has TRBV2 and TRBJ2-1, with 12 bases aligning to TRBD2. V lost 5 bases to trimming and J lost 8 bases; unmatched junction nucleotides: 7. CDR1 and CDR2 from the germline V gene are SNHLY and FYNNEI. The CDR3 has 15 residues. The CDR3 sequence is CASSQLAGGVDEQFF. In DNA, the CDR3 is TGTGCCAGCAGTCAACTAGCGGGGGGCGTAGATGAGCAGTTCTTC.

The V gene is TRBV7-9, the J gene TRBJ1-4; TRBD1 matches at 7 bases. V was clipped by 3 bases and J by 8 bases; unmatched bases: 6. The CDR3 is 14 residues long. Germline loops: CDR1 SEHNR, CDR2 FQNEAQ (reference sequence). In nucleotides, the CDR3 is TGTGCCAGCAGCTTGAGTCAGGGGGGAGAAAAACTGTTTTTT. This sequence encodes CASSLSQGGEKLFF.

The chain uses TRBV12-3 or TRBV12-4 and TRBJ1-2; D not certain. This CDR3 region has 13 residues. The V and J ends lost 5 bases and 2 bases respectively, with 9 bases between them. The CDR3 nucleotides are TGTGCCAGCAGTCCGATCGGGAACTATGGCTACACCTTC. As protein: CASSPIGNYGYTF.

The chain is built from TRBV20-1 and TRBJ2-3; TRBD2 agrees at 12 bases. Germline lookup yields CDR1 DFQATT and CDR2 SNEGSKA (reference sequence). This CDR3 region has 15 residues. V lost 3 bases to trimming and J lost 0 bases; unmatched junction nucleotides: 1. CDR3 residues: CSARTSGGSTDTQYF. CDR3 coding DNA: TGCAGTGCTAGGACTAGCGGGGGAAGCACAGATACGCAGTATTTT.

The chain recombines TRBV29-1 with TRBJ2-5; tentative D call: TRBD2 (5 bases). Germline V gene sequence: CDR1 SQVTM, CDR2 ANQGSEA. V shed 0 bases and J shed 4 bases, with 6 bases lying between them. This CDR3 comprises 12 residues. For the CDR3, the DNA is TGCAGCGTTGAAGAAGGAGGAGAGACCCAGTACTTC. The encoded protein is CSVEEGGETQYF. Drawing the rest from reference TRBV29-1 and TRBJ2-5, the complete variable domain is SAVISQKPSRDICQRGTSLTIQCQVDSQVTMMFWYRQQPGQSLTLIATANQGSEATYESGFVIDKFPISRPNLTFSTLTVSNMSPEDSSIYLCSVEEGGETQYFGPGTRLLVL.

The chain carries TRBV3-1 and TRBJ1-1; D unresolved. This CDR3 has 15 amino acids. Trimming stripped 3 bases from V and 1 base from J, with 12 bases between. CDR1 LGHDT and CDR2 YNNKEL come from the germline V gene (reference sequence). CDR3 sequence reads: CASSHDGIRNTEAFF. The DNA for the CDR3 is TGTGCCAGCAGCCACGATGGCATTCGGAACACTGAAGCTTTCTTT.

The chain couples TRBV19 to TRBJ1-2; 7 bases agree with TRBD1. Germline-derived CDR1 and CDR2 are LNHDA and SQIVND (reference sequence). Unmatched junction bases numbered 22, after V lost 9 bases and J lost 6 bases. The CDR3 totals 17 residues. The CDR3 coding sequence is TGTGCCAGCCAGGGAGACGGGACAGCTCTTTGGTGGGATGGCTACACCTTC. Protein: CASQGDGTALWWDGYTF.

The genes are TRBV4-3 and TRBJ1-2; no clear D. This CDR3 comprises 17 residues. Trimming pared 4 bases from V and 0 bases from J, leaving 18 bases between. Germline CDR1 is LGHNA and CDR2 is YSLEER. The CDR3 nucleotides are TGCGCCAGCAGCCGCACCACCGGTGCGGGGACTAACTATGGCTACACCTTC. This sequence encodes CASSRTTGAGTNYGYTF.

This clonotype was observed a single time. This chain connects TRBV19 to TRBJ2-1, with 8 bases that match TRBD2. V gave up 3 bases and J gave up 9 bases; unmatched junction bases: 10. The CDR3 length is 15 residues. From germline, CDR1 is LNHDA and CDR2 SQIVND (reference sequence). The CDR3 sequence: CASSINSGVTGEQFF. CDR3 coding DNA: TGTGCCAGTAGTATTAATAGCGGGGTCACGGGTGAGCAGTTCTTC.

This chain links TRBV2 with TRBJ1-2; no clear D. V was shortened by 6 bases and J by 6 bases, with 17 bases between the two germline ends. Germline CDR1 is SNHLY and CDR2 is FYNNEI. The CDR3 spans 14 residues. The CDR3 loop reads CASSPLTGGNGYTF. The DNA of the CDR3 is TGTGCCAGCAGCCCACTGACGGGAGGGAATGGCTACACCTTC.

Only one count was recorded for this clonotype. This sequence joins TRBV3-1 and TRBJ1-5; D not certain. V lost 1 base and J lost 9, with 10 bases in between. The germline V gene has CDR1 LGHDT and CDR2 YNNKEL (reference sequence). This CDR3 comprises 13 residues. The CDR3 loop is CASSQGREGPQHF. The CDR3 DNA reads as TGTGCCAGCAGCCAAGGCCGGGAAGGGCCCCAGCATTTT.

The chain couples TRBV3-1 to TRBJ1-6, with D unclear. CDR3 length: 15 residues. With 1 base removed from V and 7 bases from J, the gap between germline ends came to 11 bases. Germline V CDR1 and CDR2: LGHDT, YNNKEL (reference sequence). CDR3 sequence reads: CASSQGYSGNSPLHF. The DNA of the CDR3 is TGTGCCAGCAGCCAAGGGTACAGTGGCAATTCACCCCTCCACTTT.

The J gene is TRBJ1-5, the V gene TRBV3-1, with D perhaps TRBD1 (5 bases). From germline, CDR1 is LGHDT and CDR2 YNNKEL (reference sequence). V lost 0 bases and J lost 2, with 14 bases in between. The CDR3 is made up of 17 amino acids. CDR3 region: CASSQDAAGWRNQPQHF. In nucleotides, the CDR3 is TGTGCCAGCAGCCAAGATGCGGCAGGGTGGCGCAATCAGCCCCAGCATTTT.

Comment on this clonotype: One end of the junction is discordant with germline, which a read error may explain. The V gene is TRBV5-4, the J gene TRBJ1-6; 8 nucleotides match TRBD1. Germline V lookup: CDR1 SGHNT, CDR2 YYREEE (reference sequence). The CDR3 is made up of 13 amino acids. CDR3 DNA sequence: TGTGCCAGCGGCTTGGACAGGGATGCACCCCTCCACTTT. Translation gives CASGLDRDAPLHF.

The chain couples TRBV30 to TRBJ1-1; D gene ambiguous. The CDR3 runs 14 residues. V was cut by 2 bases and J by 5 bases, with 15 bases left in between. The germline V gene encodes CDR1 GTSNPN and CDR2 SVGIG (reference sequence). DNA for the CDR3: TGTGCCTGGAGTTCCGATTTTGGTCGGACTGAAGCTTTCTTT. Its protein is CAWSSDFGRTEAFF.

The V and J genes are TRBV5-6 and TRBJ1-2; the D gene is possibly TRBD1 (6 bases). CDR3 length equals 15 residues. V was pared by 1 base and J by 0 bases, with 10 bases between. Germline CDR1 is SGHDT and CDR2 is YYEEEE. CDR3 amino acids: CASSLWGPSNYGYTF. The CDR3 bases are TGTGCCAGCAGCTTGTGGGGGCCTTCTAACTATGGCTACACCTTC.

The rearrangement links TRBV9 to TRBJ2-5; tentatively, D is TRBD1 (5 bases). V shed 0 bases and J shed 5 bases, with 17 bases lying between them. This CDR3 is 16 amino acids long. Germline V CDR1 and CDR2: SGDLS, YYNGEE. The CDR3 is CASSVGSQETLETQYF. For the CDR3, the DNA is TGTGCCAGCAGCGTAGGGTCACAGGAGACATTGGAGACCCAGTACTTC. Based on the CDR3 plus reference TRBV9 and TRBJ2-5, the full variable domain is DSGVTQTPKHLITATGQRVTLRCSPRSGDLSVYWYQQSLDQGLQFLIQYYNGEERAKGNILERFSAQQFPDLHSELNLSSLELGDSALYFCASSVGSQETLETQYFGPGTRLLVL.

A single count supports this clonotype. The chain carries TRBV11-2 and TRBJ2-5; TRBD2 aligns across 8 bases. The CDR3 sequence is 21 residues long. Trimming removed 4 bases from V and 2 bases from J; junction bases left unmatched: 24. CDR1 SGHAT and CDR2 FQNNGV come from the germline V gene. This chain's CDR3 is CASSSFFATVIQRGLQETQYF. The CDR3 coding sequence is TGTGCCAGCAGCTCTTTTTTCGCGACAGTTATCCAGCGGGGGCTACAAGAGACCCAGTACTTC.

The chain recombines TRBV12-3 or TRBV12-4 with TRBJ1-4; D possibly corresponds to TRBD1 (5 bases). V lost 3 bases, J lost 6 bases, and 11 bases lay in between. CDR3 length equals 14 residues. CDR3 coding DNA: TGTGCCAGCAGTTTTCAGGGCGGGGATGAAAAACTGTTTTTT. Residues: CASSFQGGDEKLFF.

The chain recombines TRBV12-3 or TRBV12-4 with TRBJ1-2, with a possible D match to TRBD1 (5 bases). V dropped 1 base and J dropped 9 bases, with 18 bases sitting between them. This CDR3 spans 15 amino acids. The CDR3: CASSLGDGVLWSYTF. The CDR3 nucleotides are TGTGCCAGCAGTTTAGGGGACGGAGTCCTATGGAGCTACACCTTC.

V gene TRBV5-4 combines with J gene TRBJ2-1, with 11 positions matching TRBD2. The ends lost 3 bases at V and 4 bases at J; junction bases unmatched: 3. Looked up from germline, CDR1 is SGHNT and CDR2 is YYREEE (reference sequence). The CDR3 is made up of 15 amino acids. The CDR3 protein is CASSSTSGVYNEQFF. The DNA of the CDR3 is TGTGCCAGCAGCTCGACTAGCGGGGTTTACAATGAGCAGTTCTTC.

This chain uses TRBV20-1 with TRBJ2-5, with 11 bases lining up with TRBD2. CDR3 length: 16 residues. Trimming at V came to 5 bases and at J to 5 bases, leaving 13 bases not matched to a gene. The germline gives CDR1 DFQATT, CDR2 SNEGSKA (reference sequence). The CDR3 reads CSAETRLAGGWETQYF. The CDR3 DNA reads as TGCAGTGCTGAGACACGCTTAGCGGGGGGGTGGGAGACCCAGTACTTC.